This T cell receptor (beta chain) was identified during a study of shared clonotypes between healthy human individuals. Study conclusions and caveats: How much donors shared clonotypes was expected to be affected by sequencing depth. Unshared clonotypes carried lower generation probabilities than those common to all four donors.

With regard to this clone: Its specificity is not known.

Naive CD8 cells were CD45RO-negative, positively selected for CCR7, excluding terminally differentiated effector memory CD45RA+ cells. Some clones are missing from TCRdb's copy, which holds only in-frame ones; the method was immunoSEQ multiplex PCR. The data contain hundreds of thousands of clones, about 97% of them singletons. Looked up from germline, CDR1 is SNHLY and CDR2 is FYNNEI. With 5 bases removed from V and 7 bases from J, the gap between germline ends came to 8 bases. The CDR3 spans 11 residues. The chain links TRBV2 to TRBJ1-1; no reliable D call. Sequencing was performed on naive CD8+ T cells sorted from blood. The receptor's source is a man between 25 and 39 years old in good health. The DNA of the CDR3 is TGTGCCAGCAGTTATGACGGTGAAGCTTTCTTT. This translates into CASSYDGEAFF.